Below, 20 T cell receptor beta chains from the same sample are listed, as sequenced in a study of blood T cell repertoires in COVID-19. This table comes from immunoSEQ multiplex PCR, and its TCRdb copy is limited to in-frame clones, with some not included. The data contain over 100,000 clones, around 86% of them singletons. The specimen sequenced was peripheral blood. Every receptor here comes from a man older than 75 with acute or convalescent COVID-19.

The CDR3 DNA follows: TGTGCCAGCTCACCACCGGGCCTAGGGGGGAACACCGGGGAGCTGTTTTTT. It is translated as CASSPPGLGGNTGELFF. The chain uses TRBV18 and TRBJ2-2, with D perhaps TRBD1 (6 bases). V was cut by 0 bases and J by 1 base, with 12 bases left in between. CDR3 size: 17 residues. Germline V gives CDR1 KGHSH, CDR2 LQKENI.

The J gene is TRBJ1-1, the V gene TRBV19; D uncertain. The CDR3 spans 11 residues. V lost 5 bases and J lost 3, with 4 bases in between. CDR1 and CDR2 (germline): LNHDA, SQIVND (reference sequence). CDR3 protein: CASSRDTEAFF. For the CDR3, the DNA is TGTGCCAGTAGTCGGGACACTGAAGCTTTCTTT.

The chain links TRBV19 to TRBJ2-7, with 9 bases that match TRBD2. In germline, CDR1 is LNHDA, CDR2 SQIVND (reference sequence). Trimming cost V 4 bases and J 3 bases; bases outside gene matches: 7. CDR3 length: 15 residues. The CDR3 DNA follows: TGTGCCAGTAGTAAGCGGACTAGCGTAGACTACGAGCAGTACTTC. Translating it yields CASSKRTSVDYEQYF.

The chain recombines TRBV4-2 with TRBJ1-2, with D possibly matching TRBD1 (5 bases). The CDR3 covers 16 residues. Trimming removed 4 bases at V and 5 bases at J, with 20 bases between. The germline gives CDR1 LGHNA, CDR2 YNFKEQ. The chain's CDR3 is CASSLSWQGLPYGYTF. The CDR3 nucleotides read TGTGCCAGCAGCCTTAGCTGGCAGGGTCTCCCTTATGGCTACACCTTC.

The chain links TRBV7-8 to TRBJ1-3, with D perhaps matching TRBD1 (5 bases). The CDR3 is 17 amino acids. V shed 5 bases and J shed 0 bases, with 17 bases lying between them. Germline CDR1 and CDR2: SGHVS and FQNEAQ. The CDR3 protein is CASSAWGGGSSGNTIYF. CDR3 DNA: TGTGCCAGCAGCGCCTGGGGCGGGGGGAGCTCTGGAAACACCATATATTTT.

The J gene is TRBJ2-2, the V gene TRBV5-1; 15 nucleotides agree with TRBD2. The CDR3 has 18 residues. V dropped 1 base and J dropped 2; count of bases not matched to a gene: 3. From germline, CDR1 is SGHRS and CDR2 YFSETQ. The CDR3, as DNA: TGCGCCAGCAGCTTGAGGGGACTAGCGGGGGGAAACACCGGGGAGCTGTTTTTT. As protein: CASSLRGLAGGNTGELFF.

This rearrangement joins TRBV5-5 to TRBJ2-1; 9 positions match TRBD2. The trim removed 3 bases at V and 6 bases at J, leaving 10 bases unmatched. The CDR3 is 16 amino acids. Germline V gives CDR1 SGHKS, CDR2 YYEKEE (reference sequence). CDR3 protein: CASSSLAGPGSNEQFF. CDR3 sequence (DNA): TGTGCCAGCAGCTCTCTAGCGGGGCCCGGGTCCAATGAGCAGTTCTTC. Full variable domain (missing parts from reference TRBV5-5 and TRBJ2-1): DAGVTQSPTHLIKTRGQQVTLRCSPISGHKSVSWYQQVLGQGPQFIFQYYEKEERGRGNFPDRFSARQFPNYSSELNVNALLLGDSALYLCASSSLAGPGSNEQFFGPGTRLTVL.

This clone occurred a few times. V is TRBV2 and J is TRBJ1-2; D is possibly TRBD1 (6 bases). From germline, CDR1 is SNHLY and CDR2 FYNNEI. This CDR3 has 18 residues. Trimming took 7 bases from V and 8 from J, leaving 32 bases between them. CDR3 nucleotide sequence: TGTGCCAGCAAGCTTATCCAGGGAGGGGGTTCTTCCTCCTACGGCTACACCTTC. Amino acids: CASKLIQGGGSSSYGYTF.

The gene calls are TRBV6-2 or TRBV6-3 and TRBJ1-2, with a weak D call TRBD1 (5 bases). This CDR3 has 15 amino acids. Germline V gene sequence: CDR1 MNHEY, CDR2 SVGEGT. Trimming took off 4 bases at V and 4 bases at J, with 16 bases between the two ends. In DNA form, the CDR3 reads TGTGCCAGCAGTTCGGAACCCGGGACTATCTATGGCTACACCTTC. It yields the protein CASSSEPGTIYGYTF.

CDR3 DNA sequence: TGTGCCAGCAGCCTCCAGACAGGGTCAGAAGCTTTCTTT. The encoded protein is CASSLQTGSEAFF. The chain joins TRBV9 to TRBJ1-1; 7 bases match TRBD1. V lost 4 bases, J lost 8 bases, and 8 bases stayed unmatched. There are 13 residues in the CDR3. CDR1 and CDR2 (germline): SGDLS, YYNGEE. The full variable domain, in which reference TRBV9 and TRBJ1-1 provide the parts outside the CDR3, is DSGVTQTPKHLITATGQRVTLRCSPRSGDLSVYWYQQSLDQGLQFLIQYYNGEERAKGNILERFSAQQFPDLHSELNLSSLELGDSALYFCASSLQTGSEAFFGQGTRLTVV.

The CDR3 protein is CARSLQSSYEQYF. The CDR3 nucleotides are TGTGCCAGAAGCTTACAGAGCTCCTACGAGCAGTACTTC. The rearrangement uses TRBV5-3 and TRBJ2-7; D remains ambiguous. TRBV5-3 is recorded as an ORF, its role being uncertain. The V end lost 2 bases, the J end lost 0 bases, and 6 bases lay between the germline ends. This CDR3 spans 13 amino acids.

A single count supports this clone. The chain combines TRBV6-2 or TRBV6-3 with TRBJ1-1; perhaps TRBD1 as D (6 bases). This CDR3 contains 14 residues. V was trimmed by 2 bases and J by 3 bases, leaving 10 bases between them. Per the germline V gene, CDR1 is MNHEY and CDR2 is SVGEGT. The CDR3 bases are TGTGCCAGCAGTTACCCAGGGGTCTACACTGAAGCTTTCTTT. Translation: CASSYPGVYTEAFF.

The chain joins TRBV19 to TRBJ2-3; 9 bases are shared with TRBD2. The CDR3 sequence is 16 residues long. Trimming took 6 bases from V and 4 from J; bases not matched to a gene: 11. Germline V gene lookup returns CDR1 LNHDA and CDR2 SQIVND (reference sequence). The CDR3 nucleotides read TGTGCCAGTAGGGCTAGCGGGACAAGTTCATCAGATACGCAGTATTTT. Its translation is CASRASGTSSSDTQYF.

This sequence joins TRBV9 and TRBJ1-1; 10 bases fit TRBD1. With 3 bases clipped from V and 3 bases from J, the junction kept 5 bases outside the gene matches. CDR3 length: 15 amino acids. The germline gives CDR1 SGDLS, CDR2 YYNGEE. CDR3 sequence (DNA): TGTGCCAGCAGCGCACGACAGGGGGCGGACACTGAAGCTTTCTTT. This sequence encodes CASSARQGADTEAFF.

The chain employs TRBV4-2 and TRBJ2-4, with 7 bases identical to TRBD1. CDR1 is LGHNA and CDR2 is YNFKEQ in the germline V gene. The CDR3 covers 18 residues. V shed 3 bases, J shed 2 bases, and the junction held 13 bases outside the gene matches. The DNA of the CDR3 is TGTGCCAGCAGCCAGCCGACAGGGCCCCTTCTAACCAAAAACATTCAGTACTTC. This encodes CASSQPTGPLLTKNIQYF.

The chain couples TRBV7-3 to TRBJ2-1, with TRBD2 matching over 9 bases. CDR1 is SGHTA and CDR2 is FQGTGA in the germline V gene. J lost 1 base, V lost 3 bases, and 7 bases had no gene match. CDR3 length: 17 amino acids. The CDR3 loop reads CASSLSGTSFSYNEQFF. CDR3 DNA sequence: TGTGCCAGCAGCTTGTCCGGGACTAGCTTTTCCTACAATGAGCAGTTCTTC. The complete variable domain, with remaining parts taken from reference TRBV7-3 and TRBJ2-1, reads GAGVSQTPSNKVTEKGKYVELRCDPISGHTALYWYRQSLGQGPEFLIYFQGTGAADDSGLPNDRFFAVRPEGSVSTLKIQRTERGDSAVYLCASSLSGTSFSYNEQFFGPGTRLTVL.

V and J are TRBV19 and TRBJ2-7; 7 nucleotides agree with TRBD2. Germline CDR1 LNHDA, CDR2 SQIVND (reference sequence). After removal of 5 bases from V and 0 bases from J, the junction contained 10 bases not matched to a gene. This CDR3 region has 16 residues. The CDR3 region is CASSFYQSGGSYEQYF. The DNA for the CDR3 is TGTGCCAGTAGTTTCTATCAGTCGGGGGGCTCCTACGAGCAGTACTTC. Drawing the rest from reference TRBV19 and TRBJ2-7, the complete variable domain is DGGITQSPKYLFRKEGQNVTLSCEQNLNHDAMYWYRQDPGQGLRLIYYSQIVNDFQKGDIAEGYSVSREKKESFPLTVTSAQKNPTAFYLCASSFYQSGGSYEQYFGPGTRLTVT.

This chain uses TRBV5-4 with TRBJ1-1, with 10 bases identical to TRBD1. Trimming removed 0 bases from V and 2 bases from J; junction bases left unmatched: 4. Germline V gene sequence: CDR1 SGHNT, CDR2 YYREEE (reference sequence). CDR3 length: 16 amino acids. Written as DNA, the CDR3 is TGTGCCAGCAGCTTGGTGGGGACAGGGGTTAACACTGAAGCTTTCTTT. Protein product: CASSLVGTGVNTEAFF.

The chain uses TRBV30 and TRBJ1-5; 7 bases fit TRBD1. The germline V gene encodes CDR1 GTSNPN and CDR2 SVGIG (reference sequence). The CDR3 sequence is 14 residues long. V was pared by 7 bases and J by 3 bases, with 9 bases of the junction left unmatched. The CDR3 loop reads CALKGDSDNQPQHF. As DNA, the CDR3 is TGTGCCTTGAAGGGGGACAGTGACAATCAGCCCCAGCATTTT.

This chain connects TRBV5-1 to TRBJ1-3; D is unresolved. Germline V gene data show CDR1 as SGHRS and CDR2 as YFSETQ. CDR3 length: 13 amino acids. V lost 3 bases to trimming and J lost 14 bases, with 18 bases between them. The CDR3 protein is CASSSNRLSILYF. The CDR3 DNA reads TGCGCCAGCAGCTCTAATCGACTGTCAATTCTATATTTT.